The source of this T cell receptor beta chain is a study of radiation and T cells in renal cell carcinoma. The CDR3 loop spans 19 amino acids. The assay was immunoSEQ multiplex PCR, and TCRdb's table has in-frame clones only and misses some. The data show about 150,000 clones, roughly 89% seen once. This clone was seen a few times. Time point specified: blood 2 weeks post-SBRT. Treatment given: 15 Gy SBRT to primary tumor, nephrectomy 4 weeks later. The starting material was blood, obtained from a patient whose treatment included radiotherapy and nephrectomy. This clonotype was obtained from a woman aged 45-60 years with renal cell carcinoma. The J gene is TRBJ1-5, the V gene TRBV21-1. TRBV21-1 is shown as a pseudogene. The CDR3 nucleotides are TGTGCCAGCAGCAAAGTTCCAGCCTTTCCATCCCCTCATGATCAGCCCCAGCATTTT. Encoded protein: CASSKVPAFPSPHDQPQHF.